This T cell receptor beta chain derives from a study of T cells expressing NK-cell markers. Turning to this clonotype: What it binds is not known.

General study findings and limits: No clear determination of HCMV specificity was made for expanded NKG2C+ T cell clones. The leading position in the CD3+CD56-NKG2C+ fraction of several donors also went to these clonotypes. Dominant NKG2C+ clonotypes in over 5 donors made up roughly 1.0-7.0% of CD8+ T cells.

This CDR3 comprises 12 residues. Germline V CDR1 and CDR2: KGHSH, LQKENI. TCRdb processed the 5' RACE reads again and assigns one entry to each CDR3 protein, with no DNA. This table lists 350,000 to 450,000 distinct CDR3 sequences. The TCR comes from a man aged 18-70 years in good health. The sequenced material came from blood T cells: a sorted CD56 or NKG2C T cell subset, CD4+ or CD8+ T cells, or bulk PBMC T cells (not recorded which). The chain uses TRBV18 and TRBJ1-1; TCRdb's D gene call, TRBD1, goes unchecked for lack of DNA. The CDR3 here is CASSRDRLEAFF.